This entry lists 5 T cell receptor beta chains sequenced from one sample in a study of T cell repertoires in cytomegalovirus infection. In TCRdb, the reads were re-called with MiXCR into one record per CDR3 protein. This table holds approximately 190,000 distinct CDR3 sequences, about 28% found once. The sequenced sample was PBMCs. These receptors were collected from a human donor in good health (CMV status not recorded). Some clones in this sample may be carry-over from other donors' samples.

A remark on this clonotype: A much larger clone is a single base away; this may be a read error. This chain uses TRBV12-3 or TRBV12-4 with TRBJ2-1; D tentatively reads TRBD1 or TRBD2 (5 bases each). The CDR3 extends over 16 amino acids. With 3 bases removed from V and 5 bases from J, the gap between germline ends came to 17 bases. The CDR3 DNA sequence: TGTGCCAGCAGTTTCTCCACAGACATGGGACACAATGAGCAGTTCTTC. Residues: CASSFSTDMGHNEQFF.

The V and J genes are TRBV3-1 and TRBJ2-7; D is possibly TRBD2 (5 bases). The CDR3 length is 15 residues. Trimming pared 1 base from V and 5 bases from J, leaving 15 bases between. Germline loops: CDR1 LGHDT, CDR2 YNNKEL (reference sequence). The CDR3 sequence: CASSQGTGKAHEQYF. The CDR3 DNA reads as TGTGCCAGCAGCCAAGGAACGGGAAAGGCCCACGAGCAGTACTTC.

The J gene is TRBJ1-1, the V gene TRBV2, with D maybe TRBD1 (5 bases). Trimming removed 6 bases at V and 6 bases at J, with 17 bases between. The CDR3 totals 14 residues. The germline V gene encodes CDR1 SNHLY and CDR2 FYNNEI. CDR3 sequence reads: CASRPQGGGAEAFF. The CDR3 region has the DNA TGTGCCAGCAGGCCTCAGGGCGGAGGCGCTGAAGCTTTCTTT.

The chain is built from TRBV7-6 and TRBJ1-1, with a possible D match to TRBD1 (6 bases). Trimming took off 1 base at V and 2 bases at J, with 11 bases between the two ends. This CDR3 is built from 15 residues. CDR1 SGHVS and CDR2 FNYEAQ come from the germline V gene. The CDR3 nucleotides read TGTGCCAGCAGCTTAGAGAGACAGGACAACACTGAAGCTTTCTTT. It specifies CASSLERQDNTEAFF. The full variable domain, rest sourced from reference TRBV7-6 and TRBJ1-1, is GAGVSQSPRYKVTKRGQDVALRCDPISGHVSLYWYRQALGQGPEFLTYFNYEAQQDKSGLPNDRFSAERPEGSISTLTIQRTEQRDSAMYRCASSLERQDNTEAFFGQGTRLTVV.

The rearrangement joins TRBV12-3 or TRBV12-4 to TRBJ2-3; the D gene is possibly TRBD1 (6 bases). Trimming removed 3 bases from V and 3 bases from J, with 19 bases in between. The CDR3 spans 17 residues. This CDR3 is CASSFRMGASRTDTQYF. DNA of the CDR3: TGTGCCAGCAGTTTTCGGATGGGGGCGAGTCGGACAGATACGCAGTATTTT.